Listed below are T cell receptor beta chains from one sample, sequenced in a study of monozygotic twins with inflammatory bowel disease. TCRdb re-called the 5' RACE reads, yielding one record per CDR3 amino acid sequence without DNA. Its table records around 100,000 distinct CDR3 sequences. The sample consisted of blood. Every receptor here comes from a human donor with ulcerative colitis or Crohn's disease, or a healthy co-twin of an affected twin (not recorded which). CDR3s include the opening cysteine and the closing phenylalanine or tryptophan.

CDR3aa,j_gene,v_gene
CASSPGGVNTEAFF,TRBJ1-1,TRBV7-9
CASTQGAGASTDTQYF,TRBJ2-3,TRBV5-1
CAIRAGLTGPDSGANVLTF,TRBJ2-6,TRBV10-3
CSVKINTEAFF,TRBJ1-1,TRBV29-1
CASKSRGATGELFF,TRBJ2-2,TRBV19
CASTLTGFESGYTF,TRBJ1-2,TRBV12-3/TRBV12-4
CASSLENRGLLPRQYF,TRBJ2-7,TRBV27
CSAQNQRGGRYHEQFF,TRBJ2-1,TRBV20-1
CASSPDPFYEQYF,TRBJ2-7,TRBV7-2
CASSGRSRTAETQYF,TRBJ2-5,TRBV19
CACPRTGGMILDNEKLFF,TRBJ1-4,TRBV30
CASSLLKSSGVTDTQYF,TRBJ2-3,TRBV11-2
CASSFPPRELVQEQFF,TRBJ2-1,TRBV7-9
CSVDDGVPNSPLHF,TRBJ1-6,TRBV29-1
CASSLVTSGGQSIYNEQFF,TRBJ2-1,TRBV5-1
CSVEVSYEQYF,TRBJ2-7,TRBV29-1
CSVVQGGNQPQHF,TRBJ1-5,TRBV29-1
CASSRESSYNEQFF,TRBJ2-1,TRBV6-4
CASSLAAGPAYNEQFF,TRBJ2-1,TRBV5-5
CASSPRTSGTGNEQFF,TRBJ2-1,TRBV7-6
CASSVVMGSNQPQHF,TRBJ1-5,TRBV6-1
CASSQGLAGEQFF,TRBJ2-1,TRBV6-5
CASTRDRGEWETQYF,TRBJ2-5,TRBV7-2
CSIIDRGNPVF,TRBJ1-2,TRBV29-1
CAISAGNTIYF,TRBJ1-3,TRBV10-3
CASSLWQNTEAFF,TRBJ1-1,TRBV5-1
CASSLPGTDFGTQYF,TRBJ2-5,TRBV12-3/TRBV12-4
CASSAPGVNSPLHF,TRBJ1-6,TRBV7-2
CATTRAYEQYF,TRBJ2-7,TRBV28
CASSLTGLAKNIQYF,TRBJ2-4,TRBV4-1
CASSALVTSGRVLLRNEQFF,TRBJ2-1,TRBV11-1
CASRKGTVENEQFF,TRBJ2-1,TRBV7-2